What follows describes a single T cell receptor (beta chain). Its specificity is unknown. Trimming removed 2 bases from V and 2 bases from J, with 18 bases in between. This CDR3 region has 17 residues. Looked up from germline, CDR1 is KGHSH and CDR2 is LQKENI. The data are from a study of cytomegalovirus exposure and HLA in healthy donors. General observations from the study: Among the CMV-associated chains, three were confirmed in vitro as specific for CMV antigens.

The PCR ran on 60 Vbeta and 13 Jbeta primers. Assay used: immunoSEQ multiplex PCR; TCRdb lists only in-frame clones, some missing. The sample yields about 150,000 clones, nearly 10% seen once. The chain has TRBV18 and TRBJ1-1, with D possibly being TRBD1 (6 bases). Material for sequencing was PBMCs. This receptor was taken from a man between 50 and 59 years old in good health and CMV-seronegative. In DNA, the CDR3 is TGTGCCAGCTCACCAATTGATGGTGACAGGCGCAACACTGAAGCTTTCTTT. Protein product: CASSPIDGDRRNTEAFF. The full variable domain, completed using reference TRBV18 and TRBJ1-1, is NAGVMQNPRHLVRRRGQEARLRCSPMKGHSHVYWYRQLPEEGLKFMVYLQKENIIDESGMPKERFSAEFPKEGPSILRIQQVVRGDSAAYFCASSPIDGDRRNTEAFFGQGTRLTVV.